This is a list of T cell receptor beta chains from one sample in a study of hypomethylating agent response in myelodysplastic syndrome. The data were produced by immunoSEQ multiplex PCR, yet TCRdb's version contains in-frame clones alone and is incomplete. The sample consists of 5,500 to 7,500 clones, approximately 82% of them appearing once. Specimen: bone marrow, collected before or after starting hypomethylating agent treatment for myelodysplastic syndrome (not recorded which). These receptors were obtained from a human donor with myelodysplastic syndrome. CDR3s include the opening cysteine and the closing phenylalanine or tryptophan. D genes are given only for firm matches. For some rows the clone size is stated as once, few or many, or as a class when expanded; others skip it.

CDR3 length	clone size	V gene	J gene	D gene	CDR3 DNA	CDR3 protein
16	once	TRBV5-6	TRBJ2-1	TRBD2	TGTGCCAGCAGCCCTACTAGCGGGGGGGCTATGAGGGAGCAGTTCTTC	CASSPTSGGAMREQFF
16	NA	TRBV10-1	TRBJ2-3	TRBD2	TGCGCCAGCAGTGAGTCGGGCGGGAGTGCCCAAGATACGCAGTATTTT	CASSESGGSAQDTQYF
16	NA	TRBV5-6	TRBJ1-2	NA	TGTGCCAGCAGCTGGGGGCGACGGCAGAGAAACTATGGCTACACCTTC	CASSWGRRQRNYGYTF
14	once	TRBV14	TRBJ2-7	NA	TGTGCCAGCAGCCCCTTGGGAGCCTCCTACGAGCAGTACTTC	CASSPLGASYEQYF
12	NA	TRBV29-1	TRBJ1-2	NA	TGCAGCGCCGGCTGGGGGTCTGGCGGCTACACCTTC	CSAGWGSGGYTF
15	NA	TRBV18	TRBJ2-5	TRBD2	TGTGCCAGCTCACCATCGGCGGGGGGGCCTAGGACCCAGTACTTC	CASSPSAGGPRTQYF
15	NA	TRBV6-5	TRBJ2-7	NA	TGTGCCAGCAGTTACTCGGCAGTCCCATCCTACGAGCAGTACTTC	CASSYSAVPSYEQYF
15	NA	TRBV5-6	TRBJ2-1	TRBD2	TGTGCCAGCAGCTCGACTAGCGGGGGGGCCGATGAGCAGTTCTTC	CASSSTSGGADEQFF
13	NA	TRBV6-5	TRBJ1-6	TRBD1	TGTGCCAGCAGAGGACAGGGTAATTCACCCCTCCACTTT	CASRGQGNSPLHF
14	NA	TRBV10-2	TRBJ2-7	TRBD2	TGCGCCAGCAGGCCGACTAGCACTTACTACGAGCAGTACTTC	CASRPTSTYYEQYF
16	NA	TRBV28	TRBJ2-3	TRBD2	TGTGCCAGCAGTTCGAGCGCTAGCGGGAGTGGGTATACGCAGTATTTT	CASSSSASGSGYTQYF
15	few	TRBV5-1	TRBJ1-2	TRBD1	TGCGCCAGCAGCCCGGACGGACAGGGAAACTATGGCTACACCTTC	CASSPDGQGNYGYTF
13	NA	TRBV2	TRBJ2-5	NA	TGTGCCAGCAGTCGGGCGGAGCAAGAGACCCAGTACTTC	CASSRAEQETQYF
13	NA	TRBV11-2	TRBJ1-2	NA	TGTGCCAGCAGCCCGGGAAGTAACTATGGCTACACCTTC	CASSPGSNYGYTF
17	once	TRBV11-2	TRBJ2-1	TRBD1	TGTGCCAGCAGTACCCCCGGGCTGGGACAGGGTTTCTATGAGCAGTTCTTC	CASSTPGLGQGFYEQFF
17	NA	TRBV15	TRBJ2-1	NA	TGTGCCACCAGCACAAAGGGGGGACAAAAAAATCAGGGGGAGCAGTTCTTC	CATSTKGGQKNQGEQFF
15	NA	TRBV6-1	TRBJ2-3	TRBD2	TGTGCCAGCAGTGAGGTAGCGGGAGCGGGTGATACGCAGTATTTT	CASSEVAGAGDTQYF
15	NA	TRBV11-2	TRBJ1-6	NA	TGTGCCAGCAGCTTAGATGGTTCACTACGGTCACCCCTCCACTTT	CASSLDGSLRSPLHF
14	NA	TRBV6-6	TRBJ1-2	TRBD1	TGTGCCAGCAGCCCCGAGAGACAGGGCTATGGCTACACCTTC	CASSPERQGYGYTF
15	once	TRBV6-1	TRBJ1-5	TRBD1	TGTGCCAGCAGTGCTCAGGGGGCCCCGTCCGGGCCCCAGCATTTT	CASSAQGAPSGPQHF
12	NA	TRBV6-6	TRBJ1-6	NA	TGTGCCAGCAGTCCGGGACAAGCACCCCTCCACTTT	CASSPGQAPLHF
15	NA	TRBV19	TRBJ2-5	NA	TGTGCCAGTAGTCCTTCAAGGGAGTCCCAAGAGACCCAGTACTTC	CASSPSRESQETQYF
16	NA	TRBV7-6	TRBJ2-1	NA	TGTGCCAGCAGCTTAAGTTCTAGCGTGGCCTACAATGAGCAGTTCTTC	CASSLSSSVAYNEQFF
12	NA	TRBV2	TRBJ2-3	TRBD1	TGTGCCAGCAGTACACCGGGACAGGGTCCGTATTTT	CASSTPGQGPYF
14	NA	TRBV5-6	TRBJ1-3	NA	TGTGCCAGCAGCCTGGGGGTCTCTGGAAACACCATATATTTT	CASSLGVSGNTIYF
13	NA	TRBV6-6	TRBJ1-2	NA	TGTGCCAGCAGCCCGACACTAAACTATGGCTACACCTTC	CASSPTLNYGYTF
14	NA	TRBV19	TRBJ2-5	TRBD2	TGTGCCAGTAGCCCCATAGCGGGGCAAGAGACCCAGTACTTC	CASSPIAGQETQYF
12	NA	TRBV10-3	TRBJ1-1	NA	TGTGCCACCACGGCGGGGAACACTGAAGCTTTCTTT	CATTAGNTEAFF
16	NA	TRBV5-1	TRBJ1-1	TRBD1	TGCGCCAGCAGCCTTCACGGACAGGGTTTGGGCACTGAAGCTTTCTTT	CASSLHGQGLGTEAFF
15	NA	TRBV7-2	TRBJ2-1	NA	TGTGCCAGCAGCTGGGAAATCTTGGACGGGAATGAGCAGTTCTTC	CASSWEILDGNEQFF
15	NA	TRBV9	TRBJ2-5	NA	TGTGCCAGCAGCGTCGTGGGGGACCCCCAAGAGACCCAGTACTTC	CASSVVGDPQETQYF
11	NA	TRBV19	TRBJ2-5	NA	TGTGCCAGTAAGCGTGGCGAGACCCAGTACTTC	CASKRGETQYF
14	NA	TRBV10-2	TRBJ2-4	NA	TGCGCCAGCAGTGATGCCGGGACGGCAGGCATTCAGTACTTC	CASSDAGTAGIQYF
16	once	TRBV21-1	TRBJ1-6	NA	TGTGCCAGCAGCAAACGGACGGACGATTATAATTCACCCCTCCACTTT	CASSKRTDDYNSPLHF
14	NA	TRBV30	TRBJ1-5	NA	TGTGCCTGGACCCGAGGGGTTTTTGGGCAGCCCCAGCATTTT	CAWTRGVFGQPQHF
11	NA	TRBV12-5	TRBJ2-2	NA	TGTGCTAGCCACAACGCCGGGGAGCTGTTTTTT	CASHNAGELFF
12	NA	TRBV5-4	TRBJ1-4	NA	TGTGCCAGCAGCTTGGGTGGGGAAAAACTGTTTTTT	CASSLGGEKLFF
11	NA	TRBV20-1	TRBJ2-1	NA	TGCAGTCTCGGCAGGGGCAATGAGCAGTTCTTC	CSLGRGNEQFF
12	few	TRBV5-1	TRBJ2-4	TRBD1	TGCGCCAGCAGCTCACAGGGGAACATTCAGTACTTC	CASSSQGNIQYF
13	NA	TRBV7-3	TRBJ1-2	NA	TGTGCCAGCAGCTTAGGGACCAGCGGCGGCTACACCTTC	CASSLGTSGGYTF
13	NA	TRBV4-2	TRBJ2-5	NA	TGTGCCAGCAGCCAAGGATCCCAAGAGACCCAGTACTTC	CASSQGSQETQYF
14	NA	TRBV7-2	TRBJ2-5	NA	TGTGCCAGCAGCTCCTCTTGGGGGGAAGAGACCCAGTACTTC	CASSSSWGEETQYF
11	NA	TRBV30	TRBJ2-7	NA	TGTGCCTGGAGTCAGCTAAGCGAGCAGTACTTC	CAWSQLSEQYF
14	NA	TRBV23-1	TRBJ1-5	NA	TGCGCCAGCAGTCCCCGTGGGGTCAATCAGCCCCAGCATTTT	CASSPRGVNQPQHF
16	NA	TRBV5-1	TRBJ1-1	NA	TGCGCCAGCAGCTTGGCCATCTCGGGCCCGAACACTGAAGCTTTCTTT	CASSLAISGPNTEAFF
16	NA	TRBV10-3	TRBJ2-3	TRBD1	TGTGCCATCAGTGAGTCGGGGACAGGGATCTCAGATACGCAGTATTTT	CAISESGTGISDTQYF
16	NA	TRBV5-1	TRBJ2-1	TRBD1	TGCGCCAGCAGCTTGGGCGACAGGGGATTGACCAATGAGCAGTTCTTC	CASSLGDRGLTNEQFF
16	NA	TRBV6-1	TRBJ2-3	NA	TGTGCCAGCAGTGCCTTCCTCCAGGGTAGCACAGATACGCAGTATTTT	CASSAFLQGSTDTQYF
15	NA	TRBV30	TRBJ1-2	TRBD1	TGTGCCTGGAGTTCAGGGTTAGCAGGGGGCTATGGCTACACCTTC	CAWSSGLAGGYGYTF
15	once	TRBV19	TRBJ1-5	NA	TGTGCCAGTAGTATAGAGTCGGGACCCTATCAGCCCCAGCATTTT	CASSIESGPYQPQHF
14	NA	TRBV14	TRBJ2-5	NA	TGTGCCAGCAGCCAAGACCCGACGGAAGAGGCCCAGTACTTC	CASSQDPTEEAQYF
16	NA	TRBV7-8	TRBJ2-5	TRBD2	TGTGCCAGCAGCCCCGGACTAGCGGGGGCTGTAGAGACCCAGTACTTC	CASSPGLAGAVETQYF
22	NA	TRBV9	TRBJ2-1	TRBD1	TGTGCCAGCAGCCCTCGTCGTTGGGGGACAGGGGTTTGGGCGGGATTGGCCTATGAGCAGTTCTTC	CASSPRRWGTGVWAGLAYEQFF
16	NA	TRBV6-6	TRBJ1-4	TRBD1	TGTGCCAGCAAAGTTAGGGGGAGGGGGCTGAATGAAAAACTGTTTTTT	CASKVRGRGLNEKLFF
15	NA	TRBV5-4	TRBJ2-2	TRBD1	TGTGCCAGCAGCCCTGGGACAGGGAGGAGGGGGGAGCTGTTTTTT	CASSPGTGRRGELFF